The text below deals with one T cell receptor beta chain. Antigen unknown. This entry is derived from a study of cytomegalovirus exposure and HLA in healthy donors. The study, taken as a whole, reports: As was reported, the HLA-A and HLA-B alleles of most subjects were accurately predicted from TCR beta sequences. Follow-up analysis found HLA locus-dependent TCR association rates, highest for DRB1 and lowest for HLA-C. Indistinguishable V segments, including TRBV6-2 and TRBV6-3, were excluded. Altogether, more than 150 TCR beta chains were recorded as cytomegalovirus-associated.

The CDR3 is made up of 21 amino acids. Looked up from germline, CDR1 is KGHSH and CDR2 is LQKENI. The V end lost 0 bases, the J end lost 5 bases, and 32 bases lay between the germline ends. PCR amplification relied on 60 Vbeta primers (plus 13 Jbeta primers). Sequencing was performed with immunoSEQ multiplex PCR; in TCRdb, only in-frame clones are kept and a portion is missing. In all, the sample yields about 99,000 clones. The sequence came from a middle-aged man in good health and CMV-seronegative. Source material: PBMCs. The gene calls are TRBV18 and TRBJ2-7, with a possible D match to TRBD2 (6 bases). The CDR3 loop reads CASSPPIRINPVGGTDHEQYF. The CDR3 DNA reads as TGTGCCAGCTCACCACCCATCAGGATCAATCCGGTTGGGGGGACCGACCACGAGCAGTACTTC.